This T cell receptor beta chain was recorded in a study of blood T cell repertoires in COVID-19. On the study more broadly: COVID-19 samples collected from the United States, Italy and Spain covered acute and convalescent phases. Sources were T cells, B-cell-depleted T cells, or PBMCs; the material itself was cDNA or gDNA.

Original handling: Amplification with reference gene primers provided the estimates of nucleated cell counts. The data were produced by immunoSEQ multiplex PCR, yet TCRdb's version contains in-frame clones alone and is incomplete. V and J calls and clone size are those listed in that table; D and trimming were worked out from the DNA. The profile covers fewer than 70,000 clones, with approximately 91% appearing a single time and roughly 8.8% taken by the ten largest. Germline loops: CDR1 SGHKS, CDR2 YYEKEE (reference sequence). This CDR3 is built from 16 residues. Trimming left V 9 bases short and J 0 bases short, with 16 bases between.

V is TRBV5-5 and J is TRBJ1-6; D is perhaps TRBD1 (6 bases). The sequencing sample was made of peripheral blood. The sequence came from an older woman with active COVID-19. The CDR3 sequence is CATSQGSSSYNSPLHF. CDR3 sequence (DNA): TGTGCCACCTCTCAGGGGTCGAGCTCCTATAATTCACCCCTCCACTTT.